These 28 T cell receptor beta chains came from one sample sequenced in a study of shared clonotypes between healthy human individuals. Profiling relied on immunoSEQ multiplex PCR, and the TCRdb table lists in-frame clones only, not all of them. The table lists about 340,000 clones, less than 75% of them singletons. The sample taken for sequencing was memory CD4+ T cells sorted from blood. Noted subset: CD45RA-negative fraction. Receptor source: a young man in good health.

The chain is built from TRBV7-1 and TRBJ1-1; no clear D gene. TRBV7-1 counts as an open reading frame of uncertain function. The CDR3 covers 12 residues. V shed 5 bases and J shed 3 bases, with 7 bases lying between them. For the CDR3, the DNA is TGTGCCAGCAGCCAGGCGGACACTGAAGCTTTCTTT. This gives the protein CASSQADTEAFF.

The chain is built from TRBV29-1 and TRBJ1-1, with TRBD1 as a possible D gene (5 bases). V was clipped by 6 bases and J by 0 bases, with 11 bases between them. From germline, CDR1 is SQVTM and CDR2 ANQGSEA. This CDR3 comprises 13 residues. CDR3 sequence reads: CSVFGAVNTEAFF. Here the CDR3 DNA reads TGCAGCGTGTTTGGGGCGGTGAACACTGAAGCTTTCTTT.

This clone appeared once. The chain links TRBV7-2 to TRBJ1-4; D is ambiguous. V was clipped by 5 bases and J by 2 bases, with 9 bases between them. The CDR3 is 14 amino acids. Per germline, CDR1 SGHTA and CDR2 FQGNSA. The CDR3 loop is CASSPSITNEKLFF. CDR3 DNA sequence: TGTGCCAGCAGCCCATCCATCACTAATGAAAAACTGTTTTTT. The full variable domain, completed using reference TRBV7-2 and TRBJ1-4, is GAGVSQSPSNKVTEKGKDVELRCDPISGHTALYWYRQSLGQGLEFLIYFQGNSAPDKSGLPSDRFSAERTGGSVSTLTIQRTQQEDSAVYLCASSPSITNEKLFFGSGTQLSVL.

This clone was observed a few times. This chain joins TRBV11-3 and TRBJ2-7, with TRBD1 matching 8 bases. This CDR3 is 14 amino acids long. V lost 5 bases, J lost 2 bases, and 5 bases stayed unmatched. CDR1 SGHNT and CDR2 YENEEA come from the germline V gene. The CDR3 DNA sequence: TGTGCCAGCAGCCCCTGGGACAGGCCCTACGAGCAGTACTTC. Protein product: CASSPWDRPYEQYF.

The chain combines TRBV2 with TRBJ2-7; 8 bases align to TRBD1. Germline-derived CDR1 and CDR2 are SNHLY and FYNNEI. This CDR3 spans 11 amino acids. J was trimmed by 6 bases and V by 11 bases; bases with no gene match: 6. This CDR3 reads CAGDRGREQYF. The CDR3 DNA reads TGTGCCGGCGACAGGGGTCGCGAGCAGTACTTC.

The chain couples TRBV5-1 to TRBJ1-1; D call uncertain. Trimming stripped 0 bases from V and 1 base from J, with 4 bases between. CDR1 and CDR2 (germline): SGHRS, YFSETQ. The CDR3 spans 13 residues. The CDR3: CASSLVPNTEAFF. In nucleotides, the CDR3 is TGCGCCAGCAGCTTGGTGCCGAACACTGAAGCTTTCTTT.

The V call is TRBV10-3, the J call TRBJ2-5; TRBD1 or TRBD2 may be the D gene (5 bases each). Germline CDR1 is ENHRY and CDR2 is SYGVKD. V was trimmed by 7 bases and J by 5 bases, leaving 11 bases between them. This CDR3 comprises 12 residues. This CDR3 reads CAIKAEGETQYF. CDR3 DNA sequence: TGTGCCATCAAGGCTGAGGGGGAGACCCAGTACTTC.

The chain carries TRBV9 and TRBJ2-1; no clear D gene. There are 11 residues in the CDR3. From germline, CDR1 is SGDLS and CDR2 YYNGEE. The V end was cut by 0 bases, the J end by 9 bases, with 4 bases between. The CDR3 nucleotides are TGTGCCAGCAGCGTAGAAACTGAGCAGTTCTTC. It encodes CASSVETEQFF.

V is TRBV6-4 and J is TRBJ2-2, with D perhaps matching TRBD1 (6 bases). CDR3 length: 15 amino acids. The V gene's germline CDR1 is MRHNA and CDR2 SNTAGT. Trimming left V 0 bases short and J 7 bases short, with 12 bases between. The CDR3 DNA reads TGTGCCAGCAGTGACTCCTCGCAGGGGAGCGGGGAGCTGTTTTTT. This translates into CASSDSSQGSGELFF.

The rearrangement uses TRBV7-2 and TRBJ2-1, with no clear D. Germline V CDR1 and CDR2: SGHTA, FQGNSA. V was clipped by 0 bases and J by 2 bases, with 11 bases between them. The CDR3 runs 16 residues. The DNA of the CDR3 is TGTGCCAGCAGCTTAGCGGGCCTGGGCCCCTACAATGAGCAGTTCTTC. Its protein is CASSLAGLGPYNEQFF.

The CDR3: CASSKLTGGNNYGYTF. In nucleotides, the CDR3 is TGTGCCAGTAGTAAATTGACAGGAGGCAATAACTATGGCTACACCTTC. The rearrangement links TRBV19 to TRBJ1-2; D perhaps matches TRBD1 (6 bases). CDR1 is LNHDA and CDR2 is SQIVND in the germline V gene (reference sequence). Deletions cut 4 bases from V and 1 base from J, with 16 bases between. The CDR3 is 16 residues long.

The genes are TRBV7-2 and TRBJ2-1; 8 bases map to TRBD2. The CDR3 is 16 residues long. Germline CDR1 reads SGHTA; CDR2 reads FQGNSA. The J segment lost 6 bases and the V segment lost 2 bases, leaving 9 bases of the junction unmatched. The CDR3, as DNA: TGTGCCAGCAGCTTAAATGGCGGGAGGAGGGGCAATGAGCAGTTCTTC. Translation gives CASSLNGGRRGNEQFF.

This chain links TRBV11-2 with TRBJ2-6; 8 positions match TRBD1. From germline, CDR1 is SGHAT and CDR2 FQNNGV. V was pared by 2 bases and J by 0 bases, with 6 bases of the junction left unmatched. CDR3 length equals 18 residues. CDR3 sequence reads: CASSLRTGTYSGANVLTF. CDR3 bases: TGTGCCAGCAGCTTACGGACAGGGACCTACTCTGGGGCCAACGTCCTGACTTTC.

The J gene is TRBJ2-3, the V gene TRBV19, with 10 nucleotides matching TRBD1. Trimming cost V 2 bases and J 4 bases; bases outside gene matches: 3. Germline V CDR1 and CDR2: LNHDA, SQIVND (reference sequence). The CDR3 is 15 residues long. The CDR3 sequence is CASSIWTGGSDTQYF. In DNA, the CDR3 is TGTGCCAGTAGTATATGGACAGGGGGATCAGATACGCAGTATTTT.

The rearrangement joins TRBV5-4 to TRBJ2-5; no firm D call. The CDR3 is 13 amino acids. Germline values: CDR1 SGHNT, CDR2 YYREEE (reference sequence). The ends were cut back, 0 bases at V and 5 bases at J, with 8 bases in the middle. The CDR3 DNA is TGTGCCAGCAGCTTGGATCGACGGGAGACCCAGTACTTC. Translation: CASSLDRRETQYF.

The genes are TRBV6-5 and TRBJ1-2, with TRBD1 as a possible D gene (6 bases). Germline values: CDR1 MNHEY, CDR2 SVGAGI. With 6 bases removed from V and 4 bases from J, the gap between germline ends came to 12 bases. The CDR3 has 13 residues. The DNA for the CDR3 is TGTGCCAGCAGCCTAGGGGGGGGCTATGGCTACACCTTC. It translates to CASSLGGGYGYTF.

The chain has TRBV19 and TRBJ2-7; 9 bases are shared with TRBD1. The V and J ends lost 6 bases and 0 bases, in that order; junction bases with no gene match: 6. Germline CDR1 LNHDA, CDR2 SQIVND (reference sequence). CDR3 length equals 15 residues. CDR3 residues: CASRMTGGSSYEQYF. DNA of the CDR3: TGTGCCAGTAGGATGACAGGGGGGAGCTCCTACGAGCAGTACTTC.

The gene calls are TRBV10-3 and TRBJ1-1; D is ambiguous. The CDR3 has 12 amino acids. The V gene's germline CDR1 is ENHRY and CDR2 SYGVKD. Trimming removed 6 bases at V and 4 bases at J, with 9 bases between. The DNA for the CDR3 is TGTGCCATCAGGGAGGTAGGCACTGAAGCTTTCTTT. This sequence encodes CAIREVGTEAFF.

The chain carries TRBV7-2 and TRBJ2-4, with TRBD2 matching 9 bases. The CDR3 length is 16 residues. Germline CDR1 reads SGHTA; CDR2 reads FQGNSA. The V gene end was trimmed by 3 bases and the J gene end by 3 bases; junction bases not matched to a gene: 6. CDR3 residues: CASSFQGSGGKNIQYF. The CDR3 DNA follows: TGTGCCAGCAGCTTTCAGGGTAGCGGGGGCAAAAACATTCAGTACTTC.

The chain joins TRBV19 to TRBJ2-5, with TRBD1 matching over 8 bases. Germline V gene sequence: CDR1 LNHDA, CDR2 SQIVND (reference sequence). CDR3 length: 15 amino acids. V lost 4 bases and J lost 6; bases outside the gene matches: 10. This CDR3 is CASSSVGQGRQTQYF. The CDR3 nucleotides read TGTGCCAGTAGTAGTGTCGGACAGGGTCGGCAGACCCAGTACTTC. The variable domain in full, completed from reference TRBV19 and TRBJ2-5, reads DGGITQSPKYLFRKEGQNVTLSCEQNLNHDAMYWYRQDPGQGLRLIYYSQIVNDFQKGDIAEGYSVSREKKESFPLTVTSAQKNPTAFYLCASSSVGQGRQTQYFGPGTRLLVL.

This rearrangement joins TRBV7-9 to TRBJ1-1; D may be TRBD1 (5 bases). V was pared by 5 bases and J by 6 bases, with 22 bases between. The CDR3 is 16 residues long. Germline-derived CDR1 and CDR2 are SEHNR and FQNEAQ (reference sequence). The CDR3 sequence is CASSLGAGKGFAEAFF. The CDR3 bases are TGTGCCAGCAGCCTAGGGGCAGGGAAAGGATTCGCTGAAGCTTTCTTT.

The rearrangement uses TRBV6-1 and TRBJ2-3; no clear D gene. The length of the CDR3 is 15 residues. Germline loops: CDR1 MNHNS, CDR2 SASEGT. The ends were cut back, 4 bases at V and 1 base at J, with 12 bases in the middle. CDR3 protein: CASSGLRWGTDTQYF. CDR3 DNA sequence: TGTGCCAGCAGTGGACTCCGGTGGGGCACAGATACGCAGTATTTT.

The J gene is TRBJ2-2, the V gene TRBV7-9; perhaps TRBD1 as D (6 bases). V lost 5 bases and J lost 3, with 7 bases in between. The CDR3 is made up of 13 amino acids. The germline V gene encodes CDR1 SEHNR and CDR2 FQNEAQ (reference sequence). DNA for the CDR3: TGTGCCAGCAGCGGACAGTACACCGGGGAGCTGTTTTTT. It codes for CASSGQYTGELFF. Based on the CDR3 plus reference TRBV7-9 and TRBJ2-2, the full variable domain is DTGVSQNPRHKITKRGQNVTFRCDPISEHNRLYWYRQTLGQGPEFLTYFQNEAQLEKSRLLSDRFSAERPKGSFSTLEIQRTEQGDSAMYLCASSGQYTGELFFGEGSRLTVL.

Comment on this clone: Since a far larger clone is one base different, this is likely a read error. Other DNA sequences from this sample encode an identical CDR3 as well. The chain joins TRBV30 to TRBJ1-1; TRBD1 might be the D (6 bases). CDR1 and CDR2 from the germline V gene are GTSNPN and SVGIG (reference sequence). The V end lost 4 bases, the J end lost 8 bases, and 23 bases lay between the germline ends. There are 15 residues in the CDR3. In DNA form, the CDR3 reads TGTGCCTGGACCCGGGGTGAACCAGGGGCCACCGAAGCTTTCTTT. Protein: CAWTRGEPGATEAFF.

V is TRBV5-4 and J is TRBJ2-7; D gene unclear. V dropped 0 bases and J dropped 3 bases, with 4 bases sitting between them. Germline V gene data show CDR1 as SGHNT and CDR2 as YYREEE (reference sequence). The CDR3 loop spans 12 amino acids. The chain's CDR3 is CASSLEGYEQYF. In DNA, the CDR3 is TGTGCCAGCAGCTTGGAGGGCTACGAGCAGTACTTC.

The rearrangement links TRBV12-5 to TRBJ2-5, with D tentatively TRBD2 (10 bases). This CDR3 has 23 residues. The V end was cut by 0 bases, the J end by 1 base, with 33 bases between. The V gene's germline CDR1 is LGHNT and CDR2 FRNRAP. The DNA for the CDR3 is TGTGCTAGTGGTTTGGTCCGACGACAGGGGGGCTATCCGGGACTAGCGCCCCAAGAGACCCAGTACTTC. This translates into CASGLVRRQGGYPGLAPQETQYF.

V usage is TRBV11-3 and J usage is TRBJ2-5; D call uncertain. Trimming pared 1 base from V and 0 bases from J, leaving 6 bases between. This CDR3 contains 14 residues. Germline CDR1 and CDR2: SGHNT and YENEEA. CDR3 coding DNA: TGTGCCAGCAGCTTAGGTCAGAACCAAGAGACCCAGTACTTC. Residues: CASSLGQNQETQYF.

The chain carries TRBV5-1 and TRBJ2-2; tentative D call: TRBD2 (5 bases). V was clipped by 0 bases and J by 7 bases, with 13 bases between them. The CDR3 totals 15 residues. Germline CDR1 SGHRS, CDR2 YFSETQ. CDR3 DNA: TGCGCCAGCAGCTTGGTACCCGGGATTTTCGGGGAGCTGTTTTTT. Its translation is CASSLVPGIFGELFF.